The sequence of this T cell receptor (beta chain) was determined in a study of blood T cell repertoires in COVID-19. Study overall: Sites in the United States, Italy and Spain provided acute and convalescent COVID-19 samples.

The table came from immunoSEQ multiplex PCR; TCRdb's copy has only in-frame clones and leaves some out. This table holds about 330,000 clones, approximately 90% found once. The germline V gene encodes CDR1 MNHEY and CDR2 SVGEGT. There are 14 residues in the CDR3. Trimming took 6 bases from V and 2 from J, leaving 11 bases between them. The clonotype comes from a man aged 25-40 years with COVID-19, enrolled during active disease. The chain couples TRBV6-2 or TRBV6-3 to TRBJ1-5; D unclear. The sequenced sample was peripheral blood. CDR3 bases: TGTGCCAGCAGCCGACCAGGTGGCAATCAGCCCCAGCATTTT. Amino acid sequence: CASSRPGGNQPQHF.